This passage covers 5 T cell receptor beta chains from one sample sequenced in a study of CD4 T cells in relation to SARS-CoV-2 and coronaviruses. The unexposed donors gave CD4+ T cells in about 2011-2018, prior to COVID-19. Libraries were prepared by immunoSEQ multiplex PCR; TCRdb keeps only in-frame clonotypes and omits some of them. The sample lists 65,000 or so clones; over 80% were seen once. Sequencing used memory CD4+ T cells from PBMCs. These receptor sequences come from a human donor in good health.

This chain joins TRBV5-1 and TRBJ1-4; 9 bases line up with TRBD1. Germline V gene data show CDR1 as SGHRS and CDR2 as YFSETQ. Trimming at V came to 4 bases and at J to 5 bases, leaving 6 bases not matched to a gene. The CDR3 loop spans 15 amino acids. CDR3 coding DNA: TGCGCCAGCAGCCTGGCCGGGACAGGGAATGAAAAACTGTTTTTT. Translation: CASSLAGTGNEKLFF.

The CDR3 spells CASSEKVSSAYQETQYF. The CDR3 DNA is TGTGCCAGCAGTGAAAAGGTGTCTAGCGCGTACCAAGAGACCCAGTACTTC. This rearrangement joins TRBV6-1 to TRBJ2-5; the D gene is possibly TRBD2 (6 bases). The CDR3 has 17 amino acids. Germline V CDR1 and CDR2: MNHNS, SASEGT. With 2 bases removed from V and 0 bases from J, the gap between germline ends came to 16 bases.

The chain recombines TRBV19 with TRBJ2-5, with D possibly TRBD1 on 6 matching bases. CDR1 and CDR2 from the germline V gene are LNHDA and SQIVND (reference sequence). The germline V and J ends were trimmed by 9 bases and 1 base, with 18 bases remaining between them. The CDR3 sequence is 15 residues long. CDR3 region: CASLPTGLSQETQYF. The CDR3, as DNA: TGTGCCAGCCTCCCTACAGGGCTCTCCCAAGAGACCCAGTACTTC.

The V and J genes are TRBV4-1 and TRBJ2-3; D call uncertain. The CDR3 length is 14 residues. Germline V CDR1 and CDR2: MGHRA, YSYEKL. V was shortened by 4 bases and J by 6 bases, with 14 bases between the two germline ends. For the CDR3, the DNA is TGCGCCAGCAGCCCGGACCCGTACGAGGATACGCAGTATTTT. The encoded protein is CASSPDPYEDTQYF.

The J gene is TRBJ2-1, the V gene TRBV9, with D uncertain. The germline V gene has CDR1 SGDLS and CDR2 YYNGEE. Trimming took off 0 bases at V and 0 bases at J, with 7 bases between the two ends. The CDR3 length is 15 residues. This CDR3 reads CASSVGANSYNEQFF. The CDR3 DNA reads TGTGCCAGCAGCGTAGGAGCCAACTCCTACAATGAGCAGTTCTTC.